These 28 T cell receptor beta chains share one sample of origin, sequenced in a study of vaccination and CD4 T cells after COVID-19. This sample's treatment: approximately 9-day PBMC culture with coronavirus spike peptide pools or control peptides (ViraFEST assay). Their cognate antigens are unknown. The Oncomine TCR Beta short-read assay sequenced DNA from cultured CD4+ T cells. In TCRdb, the PCR reads were re-called with MiXCR into one record per CDR3 protein. Of over 11,000 distinct CDR3 sequences in the sample, 24% were seen once. The source was CD4+ T cells from blood, cultured in vitro, collected after SARS-CoV-2 vaccination. Receptor source: a human donor who had recovered from COVID-19.

This chain joins TRBV12-3 or TRBV12-4 and TRBJ2-7; TRBD1 is a possible D gene (5 bases). The V gene lost 5 bases and the J gene lost 4 bases, with 18 bases spanning the gap. The CDR3 contains 15 residues. The CDR3 here is CASSRDSLRVYEQYF. Written as DNA, the CDR3 is TGTGCCAGCAGTCGAGACAGTCTCCGCGTATACGAGCAGTACTTC.

The chain uses TRBV20-1 and TRBJ1-1; 10 bases fit TRBD1. Germline CDR1 and CDR2: DFQATT and SNEGSKA (reference sequence). This CDR3 has 18 amino acids. J gave up 0 bases and V 0 bases, and 10 bases lay outside the gene matches. The CDR3 DNA sequence: TGCAGTGCTAGAGATCCGGACAGGGGGTTTGGCATGAACACTGAAGCTTTCTTT. Encoded protein: CSARDPDRGFGMNTEAFF.

The J gene is TRBJ1-2, the V gene TRBV29-1; D is unclear. The length of the CDR3 is 11 residues. CDR1 and CDR2 from the germline V gene are SQVTM and ANQGSEA. V was trimmed by 3 bases and J by 5 bases, leaving 7 bases between them. The CDR3 coding sequence is TGCAGCGTTGAGGTGGGGTATGGCTACACCTTC. Its translation: CSVEVGYGYTF.

This clonotype is classed as medium-sized. The genes are TRBV15 and TRBJ1-5; no definite D call. Trimming pared 1 base from V and 6 bases from J, leaving 7 bases between. Germline loops: CDR1 LNHNV, CDR2 YYDKDF (reference sequence). This CDR3 spans 13 amino acids. CDR3 sequence (DNA): TGTGCCACCAGCAGAGCACAACCTCAGCCCCAGCATTTT. This gives the protein CATSRAQPQPQHF. The full variable domain, its missing parts supplied by reference TRBV15 and TRBJ1-5, is DAMVIQNPRYQVTQFGKPVTLSCSQTLNHNVMYWYQQKSSQAPKLLFHYYDKDFNNEADTPDNFQSRRPNTSFCFLDIRSPGLGDTAMYLCATSRAQPQPQHFGDGTRLSIL.

Only a few counts were recorded for this clonotype. The V gene is TRBV14, the J gene TRBJ2-5, with TRBD1 matching over 8 bases. This CDR3 has 16 residues. Germline V lookup: CDR1 SGHDN, CDR2 FVKESK. V was pared by 3 bases and J by 2 bases, with 8 bases of the junction left unmatched. CDR3 loop: CASSHRTGWGQETQYF. CDR3 DNA sequence: TGTGCCAGCAGCCACAGGACAGGGTGGGGACAAGAGACCCAGTACTTC.

The sample holds a few counts of this clonotype. J is TRBJ2-1 and V is TRBV4-3; 13 bases agree with TRBD2. This CDR3 region has 16 residues. Trimming took 0 bases from V and 6 from J; bases not matched to a gene: 2. Germline CDR1 reads LGHNA; CDR2 reads YSLEER. CDR3 coding DNA: TGCGCCAGCAGCCAAGATGGACTAGCGGGAGTCAATGAGCAGTTCTTC. Its translation is CASSQDGLAGVNEQFF.

This chain connects TRBV7-3 to TRBJ1-1; D gene uncertain. V was trimmed by 5 bases and J by 0 bases, leaving 7 bases between them. Looked up from germline, CDR1 is SGHTA and CDR2 is FQGTGA. This CDR3 spans 13 amino acids. DNA of the CDR3: TGTGCCAGCAGCCCCTATTTGAACACTGAAGCTTTCTTT. This sequence encodes CASSPYLNTEAFF. Full variable domain (missing parts from reference TRBV7-3 and TRBJ1-1): GAGVSQTPSNKVTEKGKYVELRCDPISGHTALYWYRQSLGQGPEFLIYFQGTGAADDSGLPNDRFFAVRPEGSVSTLKIQRTERGDSAVYLCASSPYLNTEAFFGQGTRLTVV.

The V and J genes are TRBV5-1 and TRBJ2-5, with TRBD1 as a possible D gene (8 bases). V was trimmed by 4 bases and J by 4 bases, leaving 20 bases between them. In germline, CDR1 is SGHRS, CDR2 YFSETQ. This CDR3 has 16 amino acids. CDR3 in DNA: TGCGCCAGCAGCCCCAACGGACAGGGCGGGGGAGAGACCCAGTACTTC. Encoded protein: CASSPNGQGGGETQYF.

This clonotype was observed a few times. The V and J genes are TRBV7-2 and TRBJ2-2, with 8 nucleotides matching TRBD2. In germline, CDR1 is SGHTA, CDR2 FQGNSA. CDR3 size: 17 residues. The V gene end was trimmed by 2 bases and the J gene end by 5 bases; junction bases not matched to a gene: 10. The CDR3 nucleotides are TGTGCCAGCAGCTTATCGCTACGGGAGGGTCGAACCGGGGAGCTGTTTTTT. This translates into CASSLSLREGRTGELFF.

This chain links TRBV4-2 with TRBJ1-2; 9 nucleotides line up with TRBD1. CDR3 length: 14 residues. Losses at the gene ends were 3 bases for V and 4 bases for J; bases not matched to a gene: 3. Germline-derived CDR1 and CDR2 are LGHNA and YNFKEQ. The CDR3 region is CASSHGQGTYGYTF. The CDR3 DNA is TGTGCCAGCAGCCACGGACAGGGGACCTATGGCTACACCTTC.

This rearrangement joins TRBV9 to TRBJ1-2; a possible D gene is TRBD1 (5 bases). Germline CDR1 and CDR2: SGDLS and YYNGEE. V dropped 0 bases and J dropped 4 bases, with 13 bases sitting between them. The CDR3 covers 15 residues. Here the CDR3 DNA reads TGTGCCAGCAGCGTAGCGGGGCCGGGCGGCTATGGCTACACCTTC. This encodes CASSVAGPGGYGYTF.

This clonotype is classed as medium-sized. The V and J genes are TRBV7-2 and TRBJ1-2; the match to TRBD1 covers 8 bases. The CDR3 totals 15 residues. Per germline, CDR1 SGHTA and CDR2 FQGNSA. V was clipped by 3 bases and J by 7 bases; unmatched bases: 10. CDR3 in amino acids: CASSLYLTGVGGYTF. The CDR3, as DNA: TGTGCCAGCAGCTTGTACCTGACAGGGGTCGGTGGCTACACCTTC.

This rearrangement joins TRBV7-9 to TRBJ1-4, with D possibly TRBD1 on 6 matching bases. Germline V lookup: CDR1 SEHNR, CDR2 FQNEAQ (reference sequence). V lost 6 bases to trimming and J lost 8 bases, with 13 bases between them. CDR3 length: 13 amino acids. The DNA for the CDR3 is TGTGCCAGCAGTGGGGAGGGGGACGAAAAACTGTTTTTT. Translation: CASSGEGDEKLFF.

This clonotype has a handful of counts. The chain recombines TRBV20-1 with TRBJ1-5, with D perhaps matching TRBD1 (6 bases). V dropped 6 bases and J dropped 1 base, with 16 bases sitting between them. The V gene's germline CDR1 is DFQATT and CDR2 SNEGSKA (reference sequence). The CDR3 consists of 15 residues. In DNA, the CDR3 is TGCAGTGCCAACAGGGTTAGGGCAAGCAATCAGCCCCAGCATTTT. It specifies CSANRVRASNQPQHF.

In this sample, this clonotype turned up a few times. The chain carries TRBV15 and TRBJ2-5, with unresolved D. CDR1 LNHNV and CDR2 YYDKDF come from the germline V gene (reference sequence). Trimming took off 1 base at V and 1 base at J, with 1 base between the two ends. The CDR3 sequence is 12 residues long. In DNA, the CDR3 is TGTGCCACCAGCAGAGTCCAAGAGACCCAGTACTTC. It specifies CATSRVQETQYF.

This rearrangement joins TRBV20-1 to TRBJ2-2; 7 bases fit TRBD2. The J segment lost 6 bases and the V segment lost 5 bases, leaving 9 bases of the junction unmatched. Germline V gene lookup returns CDR1 DFQATT and CDR2 SNEGSKA (reference sequence). This CDR3 is built from 14 residues. The CDR3 DNA reads TGCAGTGCTTCACGCGGGAGAGGCGCCGGGGAGCTGTTTTTT. Encoded protein: CSASRGRGAGELFF.

This clonotype has only a few counts. V gene TRBV7-2 combines with J gene TRBJ1-6; TRBD1 matches 8 bases. Trimming removed 6 bases from V and 0 bases from J; junction bases left unmatched: 10. Germline CDR1 SGHTA, CDR2 FQGNSA. This CDR3 is built from 18 residues. CDR3: CASRAGGTERSYNSPLHF. The DNA of the CDR3 is TGTGCCAGCAGGGCAGGGGGCACAGAGCGCTCCTATAATTCACCCCTCCACTTT.

This clonotype has just a few counts. This CDR3 reads CASSWGQRNQPQHF. The CDR3 DNA sequence: TGTGCCAGCAGCTGGGGACAGAGAAATCAGCCCCAGCATTTT. The chain uses TRBV12-3 or TRBV12-4 and TRBJ1-5; TRBD1 matches at 7 bases. There are 14 residues in the CDR3. J was trimmed by 4 bases and V by 6 bases; bases with no gene match: 6.

The rearrangement links TRBV30 to TRBJ2-7, with D unresolved. Trimming removed 1 base from V and 2 bases from J, with 9 bases in between. The CDR3 is 13 amino acids. The germline V gene encodes CDR1 GTSNPN and CDR2 SVGIG (reference sequence). The CDR3 coding sequence is TGTGCCTGGAGTGACGTGAAAACCTACGAGCAGTACTTC. Translating it yields CAWSDVKTYEQYF.

The chain employs TRBV7-2 and TRBJ2-1; weak D call: TRBD1 (6 bases). The V and J ends lost 1 base and 7 bases respectively, with 8 bases between them. Germline V lookup: CDR1 SGHTA, CDR2 FQGNSA. CDR3 length: 13 amino acids. The DNA of the CDR3 is TGTGCCAGCAGCTTAGTTAGGGGGAATGAGCAGTTCTTC. Encoded protein: CASSLVRGNEQFF.

This clonotype has more than one count but fewer than ten. The rearrangement links TRBV29-1 to TRBJ2-7; 7 nucleotides agree with TRBD2. Germline V gene lookup returns CDR1 SQVTM and CDR2 ANQGSEA. The CDR3 is 15 amino acids. V lost 6 bases, J lost 1 base, and 12 bases stayed unmatched. The CDR3 region has the DNA TGCAGCGTCCCCGTCGGCGGGGGATTATCCTACGAGCAGTACTTC. Its translation is CSVPVGGGLSYEQYF.

This clonotype is large (0.1 to 1%) in the sample. The chain recombines TRBV28 with TRBJ1-1, with 8 bases fitting TRBD1. The V gene end was trimmed by 6 bases and the J gene end by 4 bases; junction bases not matched to a gene: 10. The CDR3 contains 15 residues. Per germline, CDR1 MDHEN and CDR2 SYDVKM. The CDR3 nucleotides are TGTGCCAGCAGAGGACAGGGCGGAAGGAGCACTGAAGCTTTCTTT. Translation gives CASRGQGGRSTEAFF.

V is TRBV7-9 and J is TRBJ1-3, with D possibly being TRBD1 (6 bases). Germline V CDR1 and CDR2: SEHNR, FQNEAQ (reference sequence). Trimming removed 3 bases from V and 0 bases from J, with 12 bases in between. The CDR3 is made up of 16 amino acids. The DNA of the CDR3 is TGTGCCAGCAGCTTTCTCGGACAGATCTCTGGAAACACCATATATTTT. This translates into CASSFLGQISGNTIYF.

This clonotype showed up just a few times. This chain joins TRBV20-1 and TRBJ1-6, with 7 bases aligning to TRBD1. Germline CDR1 and CDR2: DFQATT and SNEGSKA (reference sequence). The ends lost 8 bases at V and 9 bases at J; junction bases unmatched: 10. The CDR3 spans 13 residues. The CDR3 region has the DNA TGCAGTCCAACCAGGGGGGCCGGTTCACCCCTCCACTTT. It encodes CSPTRGAGSPLHF.

The rearrangement links TRBV5-4 to TRBJ2-2; no clear D gene. The CDR3 loop spans 15 amino acids. Trimming left V 3 bases short and J 4 bases short, with 13 bases between. Germline CDR1 is SGHNT and CDR2 is YYREEE (reference sequence). The CDR3 DNA is TGTGCCAGCAGCTCCCGGGCTCAGAGCACCGGGGAGCTGTTTTTT. It specifies CASSSRAQSTGELFF.

This chain joins TRBV12-3 or TRBV12-4 and TRBJ1-3, with 7 bases matching TRBD1. The CDR3 consists of 16 residues. Trimming took 6 bases from V and 0 from J; bases not matched to a gene: 8. CDR3 coding DNA: TGTGCCAGCAGCCCGCAGGGGGTAATCTCTGGAAACACCATATATTTT. The encoded protein is CASSPQGVISGNTIYF.

In nucleotides, the CDR3 is TGCGCCAGCAGCTTGGTAGCGGGACTAGCGGACACAGATACGCAGTATTTT. Amino acid sequence: CASSLVAGLADTDTQYF. The V gene is TRBV5-1, the J gene TRBJ2-3, with TRBD2 matching over 11 bases. The CDR3 loop spans 17 amino acids. V was clipped by 0 bases and J by 2 bases; unmatched bases: 5. The V gene's germline CDR1 is SGHRS and CDR2 YFSETQ. Full variable domain (outside the CDR3, taken from reference TRBV5-1 and TRBJ2-3): KAGVTQTPRYLIKTRGQQVTLSCSPISGHRSVSWYQQTPGQGLQFLFEYFSETQRNKGNFPGRFSGRQFSNSRSEMNVSTLELGDSALYLCASSLVAGLADTDTQYFGPGTRLTVL.

This clonotype was seen only a few times. V gene TRBV28 combines with J gene TRBJ2-1, with D perhaps being TRBD1 or TRBD2 (6 bases each). This CDR3 comprises 15 residues. Germline-derived CDR1 and CDR2 are MDHEN and SYDVKM. Trimming left V 5 bases short and J 5 bases short, with 16 bases between. Here the CDR3 DNA reads TGTGCCAGCAGTCGAGGGGGGCAGAACAACAATGAGCAGTTCTTC. The encoded protein is CASSRGGQNNNEQFF.